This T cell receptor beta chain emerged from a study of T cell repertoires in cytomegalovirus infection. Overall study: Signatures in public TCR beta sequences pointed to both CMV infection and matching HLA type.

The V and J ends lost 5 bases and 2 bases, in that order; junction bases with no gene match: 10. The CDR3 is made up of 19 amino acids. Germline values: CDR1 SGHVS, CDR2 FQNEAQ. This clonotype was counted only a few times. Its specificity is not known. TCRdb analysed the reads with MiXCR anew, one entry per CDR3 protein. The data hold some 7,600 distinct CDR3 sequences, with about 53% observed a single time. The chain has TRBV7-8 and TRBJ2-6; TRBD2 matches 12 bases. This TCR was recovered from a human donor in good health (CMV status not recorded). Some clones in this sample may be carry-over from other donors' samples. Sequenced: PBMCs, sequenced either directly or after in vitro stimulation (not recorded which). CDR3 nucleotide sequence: TGTGCCAGCAGCGCGACGAGTCCTAGCGGGAGGGCTGGGGCCAACGTCCTGACTTTC. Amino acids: CASSATSPSGRAGANVLTF.